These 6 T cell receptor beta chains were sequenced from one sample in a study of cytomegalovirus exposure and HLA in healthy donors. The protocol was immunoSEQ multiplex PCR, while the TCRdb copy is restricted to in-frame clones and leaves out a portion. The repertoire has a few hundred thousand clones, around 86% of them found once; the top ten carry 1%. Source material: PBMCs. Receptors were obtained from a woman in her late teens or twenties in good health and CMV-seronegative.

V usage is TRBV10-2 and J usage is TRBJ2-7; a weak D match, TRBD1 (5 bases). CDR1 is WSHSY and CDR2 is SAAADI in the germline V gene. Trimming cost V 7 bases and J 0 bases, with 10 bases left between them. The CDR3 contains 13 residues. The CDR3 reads CASTDTSSYEQYF. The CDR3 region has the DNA TGCGCCAGCACGGACACCTCCTCCTACGAGCAGTACTTC.

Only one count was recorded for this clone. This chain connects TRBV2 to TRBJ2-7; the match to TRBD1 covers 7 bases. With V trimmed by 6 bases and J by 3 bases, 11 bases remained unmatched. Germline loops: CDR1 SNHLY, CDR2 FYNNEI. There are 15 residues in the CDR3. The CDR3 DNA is TGTGCCAGCAGCCGCGGACAGGTGGGGATCTACGAGCAGTACTTC. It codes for CASSRGQVGIYEQYF.

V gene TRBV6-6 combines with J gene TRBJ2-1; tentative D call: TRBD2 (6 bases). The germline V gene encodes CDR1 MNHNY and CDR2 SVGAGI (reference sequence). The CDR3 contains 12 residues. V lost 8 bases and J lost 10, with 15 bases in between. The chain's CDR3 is CASARGSWEQFF. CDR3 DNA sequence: TGTGCCAGCGCCCGGGGGAGCTGGGAGCAGTTCTTC.

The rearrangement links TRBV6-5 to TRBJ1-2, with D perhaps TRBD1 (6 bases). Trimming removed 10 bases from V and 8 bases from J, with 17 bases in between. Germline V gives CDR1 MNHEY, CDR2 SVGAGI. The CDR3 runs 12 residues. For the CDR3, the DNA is TGTGCCACGTCTCAGGGGCGAGGGGGCTACACCTTC. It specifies CATSQGRGGYTF.

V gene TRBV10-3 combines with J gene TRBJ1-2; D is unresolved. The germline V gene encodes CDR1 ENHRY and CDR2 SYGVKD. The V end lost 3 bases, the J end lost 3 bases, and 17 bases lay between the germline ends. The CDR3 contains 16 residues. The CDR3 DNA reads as TGTGCCATCAGTGACCCCGAGGTTGGCGTATACTATGGCTACACCTTC. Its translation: CAISDPEVGVYYGYTF.

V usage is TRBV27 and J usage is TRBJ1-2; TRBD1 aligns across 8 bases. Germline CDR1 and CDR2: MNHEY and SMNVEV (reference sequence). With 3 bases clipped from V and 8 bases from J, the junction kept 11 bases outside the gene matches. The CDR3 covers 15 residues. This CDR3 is CASSLFPDRGGGYTF. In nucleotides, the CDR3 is TGTGCCAGCAGTTTGTTCCCAGACAGGGGCGGGGGCTACACCTTC.